This record concerns one T cell receptor beta chain sequence. The antigen is not known. The sample is drawn from a study of vaccination effects on CD4 cells after COVID-19. The overall study: There were a couple of convalescent patients who gave samples 16 days and one week before vaccination.

V lost 4 bases and J lost 6, with 16 bases in between. The CDR3 has 14 amino acids. Germline assignment: CDR1 SGHNT and CDR2 YYREEE (reference sequence). The ViraFEST assay expanded antigen-specific CD4+ T cells with viral peptide pools before sequencing. Isolation of CD4+ T cells took place after approximately 10 days of culture. This person's SARS-CoV-2 infection, confirmed by PCR, occurred between March and December 2020. They grew 1.8 million or so PBMC in each well, adding 10 IU/ml IL-2 and 8.5 to 10 ug/ml peptides. The protocol was immunoSEQ multiplex PCR, while the TCRdb copy is restricted to in-frame clones and leaves out a portion. This sample yields about 70,000 clones, of which about 69% are seen a single time; more than 5% belongs to the top ten.

The TCR was taken from a human donor who had a prior SARS-CoV-2 infection. This specimen consisted of CD4+ T cells from PBMCs cultured with HIV peptides, obtained before COVID-19 vaccination. Subset given: HIV-1 Nef peptide pool negative control/reference culture. V usage is TRBV5-4 and J usage is TRBJ1-1; TRBD1 is a possible D gene (5 bases). DNA for the CDR3: TGTGCCAGCAGCCTCGCGCAGGGTTTGGCTGAAGCTTTCTTT. It codes for CASSLAQGLAEAFF.